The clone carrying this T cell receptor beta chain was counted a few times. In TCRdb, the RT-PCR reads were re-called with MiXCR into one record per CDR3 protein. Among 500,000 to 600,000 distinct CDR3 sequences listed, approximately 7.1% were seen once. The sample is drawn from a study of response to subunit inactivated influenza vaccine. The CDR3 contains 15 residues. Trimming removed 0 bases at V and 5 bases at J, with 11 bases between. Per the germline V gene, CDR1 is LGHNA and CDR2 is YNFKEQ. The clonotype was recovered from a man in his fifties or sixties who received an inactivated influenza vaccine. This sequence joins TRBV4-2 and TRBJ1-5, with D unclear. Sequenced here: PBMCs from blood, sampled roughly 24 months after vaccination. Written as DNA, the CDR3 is TGTGCCAGCAGCCAAGATTACACAAGTTATCAGCCCCAGCATTTT. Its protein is CASSQDYTSYQPQHF.